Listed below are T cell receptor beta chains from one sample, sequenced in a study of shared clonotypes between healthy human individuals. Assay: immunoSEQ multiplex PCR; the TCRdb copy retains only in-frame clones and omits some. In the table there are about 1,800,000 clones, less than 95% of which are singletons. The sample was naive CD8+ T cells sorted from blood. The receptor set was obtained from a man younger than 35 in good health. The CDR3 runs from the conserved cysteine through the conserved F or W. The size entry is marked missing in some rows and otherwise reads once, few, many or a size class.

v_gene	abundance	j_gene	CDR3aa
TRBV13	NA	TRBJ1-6	CASSLGRGYASPLHF
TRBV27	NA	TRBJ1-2	CASSFGGRGGYTF
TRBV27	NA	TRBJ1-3	CASKLQGAGNTIYF
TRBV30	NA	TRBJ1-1	CAGGWTSNTEAFF
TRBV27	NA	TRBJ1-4	CASSLGGGTNEKLFF
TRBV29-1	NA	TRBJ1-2	CSVEGGAGGYTF
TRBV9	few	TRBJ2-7	CASSVGPGYEQYF
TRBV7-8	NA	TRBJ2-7	CASSLGFGYEQYF
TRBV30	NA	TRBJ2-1	CAWSGVSGRNEQFF
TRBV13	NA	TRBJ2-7	CASSLFGTGGYEQYF
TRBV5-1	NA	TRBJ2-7	CASSFGGHEQYF
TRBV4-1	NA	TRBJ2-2	CASSQAGNTGELFF
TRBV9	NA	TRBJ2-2	CASSVGVTGELFF
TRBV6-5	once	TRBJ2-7	CASRPTSGAYEQYF
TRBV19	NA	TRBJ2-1	CASSMQLHEQFF
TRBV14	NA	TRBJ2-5	CASSPIATGADQETQYF
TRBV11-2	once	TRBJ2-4	CASSLEGTSGWKNIQYF
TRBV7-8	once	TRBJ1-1	CASSPPGTVNTEAFF
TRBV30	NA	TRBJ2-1	CAWSTQGLNEQFF
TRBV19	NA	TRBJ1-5	CASSMLSNQPQHF
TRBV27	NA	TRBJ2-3	CASSVLAGGTDTQYF
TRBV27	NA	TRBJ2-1	CASSYGPYNEQFF
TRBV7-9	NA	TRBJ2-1	CASAGQEIPYNEQFF
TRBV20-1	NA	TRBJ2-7	CSALSYEQYF
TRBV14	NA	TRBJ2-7	CASSPTSGGAYEQYF
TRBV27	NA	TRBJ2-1	CASTDPYNEQFF
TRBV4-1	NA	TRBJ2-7	CASSQNSDSYEQYF
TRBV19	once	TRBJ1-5	CASSPMTGALLPQHF
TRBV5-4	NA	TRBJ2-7	CASSFHGDSYEQYF
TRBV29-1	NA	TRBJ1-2	CSVEGDRFYGYTF
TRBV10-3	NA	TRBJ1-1	CASHPQENTEAFF
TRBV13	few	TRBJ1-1	CASSFMSEINTEAFF
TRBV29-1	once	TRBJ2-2	CSVELPLAGTGELFF